The TCR beta chain under discussion was sequenced for a study of blood T cell repertoires in COVID-19. As for the study in general: Collection of acute and convalescent COVID-19 samples took place in the United States, Italy and Spain. From T cells, B-cell-depleted T cells, or PBMCs came the material, which was cDNA or gDNA.

Seattle-derived patients entered the study during active infection and were followed longitudinally. Per the original data handling: How many nucleated cells were present was estimated from reference gene primer amplification. Clones were read by immunoSEQ multiplex PCR, and TCRdb kept only the in-frame ones, dropping some. D and trimming come from the DNA, and the V and J calls and clone size come from that table. This table has 150,000 to 180,000 clones, 70% to 90% appearing once. Input material: peripheral blood. The receptor comes from a man aged 55-75 years with COVID-19, enrolled during active disease.

CDR3 sequence (DNA): TGTGCCAGCAGTGGGCTCTCCGGACTAGCGGGGGGGAGTGAGCAGTTCTTC. It is translated as CASSGLSGLAGGSEQFF. The rearrangement links TRBV6-4 to TRBJ2-1; 15 bases fit TRBD2. Germline CDR1 MRHNA, CDR2 SNTAGT. V lost 4 bases to trimming and J lost 9 bases; unmatched junction nucleotides: 10. This CDR3 region has 17 residues.